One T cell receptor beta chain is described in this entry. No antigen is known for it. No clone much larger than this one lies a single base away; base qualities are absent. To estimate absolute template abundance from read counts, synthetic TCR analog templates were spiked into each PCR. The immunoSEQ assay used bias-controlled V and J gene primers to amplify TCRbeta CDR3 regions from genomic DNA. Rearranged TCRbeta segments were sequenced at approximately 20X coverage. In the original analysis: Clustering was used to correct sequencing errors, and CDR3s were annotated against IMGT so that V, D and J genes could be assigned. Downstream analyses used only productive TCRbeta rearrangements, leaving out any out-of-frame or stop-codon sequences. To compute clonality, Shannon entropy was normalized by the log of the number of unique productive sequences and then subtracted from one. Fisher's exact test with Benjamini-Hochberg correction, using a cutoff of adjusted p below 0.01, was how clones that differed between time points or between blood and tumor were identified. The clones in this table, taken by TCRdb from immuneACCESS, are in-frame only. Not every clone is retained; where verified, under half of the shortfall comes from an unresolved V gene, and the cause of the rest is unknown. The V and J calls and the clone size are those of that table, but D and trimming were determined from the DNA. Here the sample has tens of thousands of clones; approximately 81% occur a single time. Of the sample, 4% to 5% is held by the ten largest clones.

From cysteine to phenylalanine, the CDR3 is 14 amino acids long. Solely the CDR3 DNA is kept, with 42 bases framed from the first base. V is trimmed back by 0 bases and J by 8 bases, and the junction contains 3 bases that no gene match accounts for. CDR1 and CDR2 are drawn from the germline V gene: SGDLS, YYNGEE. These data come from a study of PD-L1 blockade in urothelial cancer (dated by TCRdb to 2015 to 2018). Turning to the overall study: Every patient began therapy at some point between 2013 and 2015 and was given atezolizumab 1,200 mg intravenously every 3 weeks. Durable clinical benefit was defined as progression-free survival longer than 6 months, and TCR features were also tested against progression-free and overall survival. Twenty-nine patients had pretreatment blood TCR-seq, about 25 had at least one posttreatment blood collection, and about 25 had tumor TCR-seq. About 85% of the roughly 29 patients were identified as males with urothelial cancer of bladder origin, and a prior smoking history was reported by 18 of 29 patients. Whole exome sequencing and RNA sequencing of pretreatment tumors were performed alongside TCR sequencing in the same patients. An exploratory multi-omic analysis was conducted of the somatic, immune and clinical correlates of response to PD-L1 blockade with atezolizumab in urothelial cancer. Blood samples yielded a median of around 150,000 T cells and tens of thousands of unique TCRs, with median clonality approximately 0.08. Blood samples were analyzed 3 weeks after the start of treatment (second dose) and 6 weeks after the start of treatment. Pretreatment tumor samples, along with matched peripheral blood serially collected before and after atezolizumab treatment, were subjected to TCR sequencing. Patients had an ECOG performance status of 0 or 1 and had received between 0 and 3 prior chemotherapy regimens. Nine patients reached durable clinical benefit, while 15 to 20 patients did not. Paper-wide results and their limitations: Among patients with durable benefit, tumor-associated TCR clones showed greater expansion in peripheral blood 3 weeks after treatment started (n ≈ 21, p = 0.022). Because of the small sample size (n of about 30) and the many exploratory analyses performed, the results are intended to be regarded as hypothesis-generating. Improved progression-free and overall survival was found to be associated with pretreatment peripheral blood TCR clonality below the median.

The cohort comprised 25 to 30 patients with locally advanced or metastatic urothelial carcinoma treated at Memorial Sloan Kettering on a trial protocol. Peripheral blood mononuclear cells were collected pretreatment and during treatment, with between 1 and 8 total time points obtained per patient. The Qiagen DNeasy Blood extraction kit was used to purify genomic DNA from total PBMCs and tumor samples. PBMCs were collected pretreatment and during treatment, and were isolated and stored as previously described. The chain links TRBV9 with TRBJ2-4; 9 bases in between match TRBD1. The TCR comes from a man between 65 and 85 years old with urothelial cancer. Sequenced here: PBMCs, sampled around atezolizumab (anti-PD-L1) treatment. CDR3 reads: CASSVGDRAHIQYF. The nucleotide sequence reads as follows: TGTGCCAGCAGCGTAGGGGACAGGGCCCACATTCAGTACTTC.